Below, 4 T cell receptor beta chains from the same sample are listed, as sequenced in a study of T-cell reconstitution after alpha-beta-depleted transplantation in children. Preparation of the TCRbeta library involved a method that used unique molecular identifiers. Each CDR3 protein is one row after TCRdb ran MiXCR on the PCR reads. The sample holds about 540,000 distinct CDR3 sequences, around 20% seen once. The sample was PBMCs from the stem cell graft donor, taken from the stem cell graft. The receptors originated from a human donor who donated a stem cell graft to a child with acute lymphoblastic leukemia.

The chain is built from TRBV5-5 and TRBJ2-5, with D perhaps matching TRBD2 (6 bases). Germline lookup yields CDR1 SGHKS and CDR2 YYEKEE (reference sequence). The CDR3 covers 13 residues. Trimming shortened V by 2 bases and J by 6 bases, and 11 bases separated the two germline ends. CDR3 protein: CASSFSAGKTQYF. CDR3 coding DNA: TGTGCCAGCAGCTTCTCTGCGGGGAAGACCCAGTACTTC.

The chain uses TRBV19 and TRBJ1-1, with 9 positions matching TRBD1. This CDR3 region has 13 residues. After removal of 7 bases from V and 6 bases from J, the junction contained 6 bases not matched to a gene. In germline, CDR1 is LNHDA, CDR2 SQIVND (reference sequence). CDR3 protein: CASTLQGAAEAFF. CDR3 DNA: TGTGCCAGTACCTTACAGGGGGCGGCTGAAGCTTTCTTT.

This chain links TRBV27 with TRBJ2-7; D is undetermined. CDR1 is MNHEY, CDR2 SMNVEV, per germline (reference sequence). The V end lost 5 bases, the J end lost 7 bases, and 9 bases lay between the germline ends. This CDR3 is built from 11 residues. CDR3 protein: CASSVDGEQYF. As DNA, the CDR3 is TGTGCCAGCAGTGTCGACGGAGAGCAGTACTTC.

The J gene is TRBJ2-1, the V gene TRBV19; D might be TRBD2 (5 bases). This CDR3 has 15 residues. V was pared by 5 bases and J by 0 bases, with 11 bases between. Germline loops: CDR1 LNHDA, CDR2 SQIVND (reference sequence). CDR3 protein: CASSRSGISYNEQFF. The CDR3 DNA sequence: TGTGCCAGTAGTCGGAGCGGTATCTCCTACAATGAGCAGTTCTTC.